This TCR beta chain was profiled in a study of graft-versus-host responses after intestinal transplantation (dated by TCRdb to the early 2020s). Describing the broader study: Recipients received multivisceral, liver-intestinal, or isolated intestinal transplants. Anti-thymocyte globulin induction was given to all recipients, followed by maintenance tacrolimus and steroids for 2 to 3 years. After intestinal transplantation, graft-versus-host and host-versus-graft alloreactive T cell clones in the graft, circulation and bone marrow were tracked using bulk TCR-beta CDR3 sequencing. Alloreactive clones were identified by sequencing pre-transplant mixed lymphocyte reaction products and comparing them with unstimulated pre-transplant donor and recipient T cells. Of the approximately 25 intestinal transplant recipients enrolled in the cohort, one of whom was a retransplant, 3 patients without pretransplant specimens were excluded. A peak of at least 4% donor T cells among recipient peripheral blood mononuclear cells was the definition used for donor T cell macrochimerism. Samples from a few later patients were sequenced in-house on an Illumina MiSeq with MiXCR processing rather than by the commercial service.

The paper as a whole reports these results and caveats: Early after transplant, declines in HvG clones were associated with peak levels of circulating GvH clones. GvH clones were detected in recipient bone marrow, and some of these GvH clones were observed earlier in ileal mucosa or blood, consistent with an intestinal mucosal origin. Patients with donor T cell macrochimerism had high GvH to HvG T cell clonal ratios in their allografts. Conclusions were limited by the relatively low number and heterogeneity of intestinal transplant patients.

Remarks on this clone: Its antigen is still unknown. No base qualities exist here, and no much larger clone lies one base off it.

According to the germline V gene, CDR1 reads LGHNA and CDR2 reads YNFKEQ. Trimming at the junction amounts to 4 bases on V and 5 bases on J, and the germline ends lie 19 bases apart. The CDR3 sequence holds 16 residues, the cysteine and phenylalanine included. Just the 48-base CDR3 DNA is kept, in frame starting at base 1. Receptors were amplified or captured by the immunoSEQ multiplex PCR assay. For most patients, genomic DNA was isolated with the Qiagen DNeasy Blood and Tissue Kit and sent frozen to Adaptive Biotechnologies for TCR sequencing. Adaptive Biotechnologies carried out high-throughput TCR-beta CDR3 sequencing of genomic DNA for most patients. Processing in the source paper ran as follows. Adaptive's ImmunoSEQ software was the source of the TCR sequencing data for 15 to 20 patients, while a few other patients were processed with MiXCR and VDJtools. To correct CD4 versus CD8 sorting errors, sequences present in both subsets at a frequency ratio below 5:1 were removed. CDR3 nucleotide sequences shared between donor and recipient were removed because the origin of such sequences could not be assigned. To count as alloreactive, a clone needed at least 2-fold expansion over unstimulated cells and a minimum CFSE-low frequency of 0.002% (template counts) or 0.001% (read counts). Mappable clones were those detected in sequenced pre-transplant spleen, lymph node, or MLR CFSE-low populations of the donor or recipient. Cumulative frequency of alloreactive clones was calculated as a percentage of all sequences weighted by copy number. The immuneACCESS repertoire file appears here via TCRdb, limited to in-frame rearrangements. These files lack a portion of the clones; in checked studies, under half of the deficit traces to unresolved V genes, and the cause of the others is not known. V, J and clone size are taken as reported in that table, and D and trimming were inferred from the DNA itself. The sample data list 90,000 to 150,000 clones, and approximately 96% of these were observed just once. The ten largest clones add up to 2.5% to 3.5% of the sample.

The intended sense of this specimen's time point label: cells obtained before transplantation from donor or recipient. CD3+CD4+ and CD3+CD8+ populations were FACS-sorted from unstimulated pre-transplant donor and recipient cells taken from spleen or lymph nodes. This receptor was identified in a human donor who received an intestinal transplant. This chain is built from TRBV4-2 and TRBJ2-3; the D segment could be TRBD2, given 6 matching bases. Specimen: unstimulated CD8+ T cells sorted from spleen or lymph node cells, collected before intestinal transplant. The CDR3 protein: CASSRPAGRSGDTQYF. Read as DNA, the sequence is TGTGCCAGCAGCCGCCCAGCCGGGAGATCGGGAGATACGCAGTATTTT.